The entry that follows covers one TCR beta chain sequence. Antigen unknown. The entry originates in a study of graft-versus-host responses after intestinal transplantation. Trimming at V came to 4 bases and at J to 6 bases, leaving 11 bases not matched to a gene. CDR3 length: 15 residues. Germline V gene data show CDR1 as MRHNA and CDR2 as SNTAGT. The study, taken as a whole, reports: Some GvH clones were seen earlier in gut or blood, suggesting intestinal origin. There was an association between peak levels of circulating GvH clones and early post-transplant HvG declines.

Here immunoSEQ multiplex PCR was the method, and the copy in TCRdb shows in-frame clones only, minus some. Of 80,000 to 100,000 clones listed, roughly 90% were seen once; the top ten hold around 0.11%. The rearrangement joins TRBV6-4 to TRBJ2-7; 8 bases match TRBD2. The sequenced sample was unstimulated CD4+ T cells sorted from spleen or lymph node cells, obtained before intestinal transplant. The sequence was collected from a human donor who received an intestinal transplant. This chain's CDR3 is CASSATGTSLSEQYF. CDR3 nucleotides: TGTGCCAGCAGTGCAACCGGGACTAGTTTATCCGAGCAGTACTTC.